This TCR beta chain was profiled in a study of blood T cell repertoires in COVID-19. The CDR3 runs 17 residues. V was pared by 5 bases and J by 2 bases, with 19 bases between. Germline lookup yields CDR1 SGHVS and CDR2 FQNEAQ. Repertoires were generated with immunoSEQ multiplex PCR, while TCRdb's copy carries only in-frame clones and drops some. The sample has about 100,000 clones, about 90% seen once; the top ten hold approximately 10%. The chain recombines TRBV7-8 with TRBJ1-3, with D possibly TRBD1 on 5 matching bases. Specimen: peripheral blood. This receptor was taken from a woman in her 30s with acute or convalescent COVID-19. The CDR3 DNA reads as TGTGCCAGCAGCACTCCCAGGAGGGGCCTGGCTGGAAACACCATATATTTT. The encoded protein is CASSTPRRGLAGNTIYF.